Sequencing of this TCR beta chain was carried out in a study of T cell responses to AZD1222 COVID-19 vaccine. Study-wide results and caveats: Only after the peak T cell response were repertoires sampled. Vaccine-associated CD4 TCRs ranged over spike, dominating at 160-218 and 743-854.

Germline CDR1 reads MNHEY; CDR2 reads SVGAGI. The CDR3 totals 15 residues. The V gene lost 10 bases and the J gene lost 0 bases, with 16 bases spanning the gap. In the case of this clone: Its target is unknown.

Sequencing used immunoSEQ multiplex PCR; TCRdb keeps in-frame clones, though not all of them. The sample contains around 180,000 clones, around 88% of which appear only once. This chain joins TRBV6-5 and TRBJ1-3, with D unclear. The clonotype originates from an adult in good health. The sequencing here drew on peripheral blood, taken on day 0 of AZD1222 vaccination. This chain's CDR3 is CATRRLGGSGNTIYF. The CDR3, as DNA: TGTGCCACACGGAGGCTAGGAGGCTCTGGAAACACCATATATTTT.